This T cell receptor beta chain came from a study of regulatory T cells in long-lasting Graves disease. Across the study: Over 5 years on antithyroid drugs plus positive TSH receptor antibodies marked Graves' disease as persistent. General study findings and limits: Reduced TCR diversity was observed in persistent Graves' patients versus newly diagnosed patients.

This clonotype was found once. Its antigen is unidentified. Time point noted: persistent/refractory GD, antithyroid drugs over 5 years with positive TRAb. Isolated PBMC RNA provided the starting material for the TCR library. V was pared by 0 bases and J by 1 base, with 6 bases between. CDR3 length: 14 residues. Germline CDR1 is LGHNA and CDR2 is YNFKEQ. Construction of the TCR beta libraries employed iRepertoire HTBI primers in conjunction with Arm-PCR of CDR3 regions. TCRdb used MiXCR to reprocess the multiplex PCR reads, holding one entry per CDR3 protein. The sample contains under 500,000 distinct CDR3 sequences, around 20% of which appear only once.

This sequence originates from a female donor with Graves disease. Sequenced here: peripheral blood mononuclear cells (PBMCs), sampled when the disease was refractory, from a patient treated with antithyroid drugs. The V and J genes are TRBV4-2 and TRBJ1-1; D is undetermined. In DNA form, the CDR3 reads TGTGCCAGCAGCCAAGATGTTGGGAACACTGAAGCTTTCTTT. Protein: CASSQDVGNTEAFF.